A single sample gave rise to the 20 T cell receptor beta chains below, sequenced in a study of T cells after yellow fever vaccination (dated by TCRdb to about 2019). Receptor libraries were prepared by 5' RACE. TCRdb lists the instrument as Illumina NovaSeq 6000. TCRdb ran its own pipeline on the public reads, namely fastp trimming at Q25 and MiXCR clone calling, and kept in-frame beta chains. Records with the same CDR3 protein are collapsed into one entry carrying the most frequent genes and DNA. Across this sample there are about 170,000 distinct CDR3 sequences, with about 10% seen only once. The top ten constitute roughly a third of the sample. The treatment or condition label corresponds to: live attenuated yellow fever vaccine strain. The sample was CD8+ T cells sorted from PBMCs, taken 15 days after the yellow fever booster vaccination. These TCRs come from a man between 18 and 35 years old who received the YFV17D yellow fever vaccine.

The chain is built from TRBV25-1 and TRBJ2-5, with D unclear. The CDR3 covers 11 residues. CDR1 is MGHDK and CDR2 is SYGVNS in the germline V gene. V lost 8 bases, J lost 4 bases, and 8 bases lay in between. CDR3: CASQSGETQYF. The CDR3 nucleotides are TGTGCCAGCCAATCCGGAGAGACCCAGTACTTC.

The V gene is TRBV5-5, the J gene TRBJ2-1; 9 bases match TRBD2. J was trimmed by 6 bases and V by 4 bases; bases with no gene match: 8. Germline loops: CDR1 SGHKS, CDR2 YYEKEE (reference sequence). The CDR3 is 15 residues long. In DNA, the CDR3 is TGTGCCAGCAGCCCAGCGCGCGGGGGGGGCAATGAGCAGTTCTTC. The encoded protein is CASSPARGGGNEQFF.

This clonotype was seen at least ten times. J is TRBJ2-7 and V is TRBV12-3 or TRBV12-4; D is perhaps TRBD1 (5 bases). The CDR3 loop spans 13 amino acids. V dropped 6 bases and J dropped 2 bases, with 11 bases sitting between them. This CDR3 reads CASSRDSAYEQYF. As DNA, the CDR3 is TGTGCCAGCAGCCGTGACAGCGCCTACGAGCAGTACTTC.

The V and J genes are TRBV30 and TRBJ2-3; D not resolved. Per germline, CDR1 GTSNPN and CDR2 SVGIG (reference sequence). This CDR3 has 13 amino acids. V lost 0 bases and J 6 bases, leaving 10 bases between the germline ends. The DNA of the CDR3 is TGTGCCTGGAGTGTTCGCTGGGCGGATACGCAGTATTTT. The encoded protein is CAWSVRWADTQYF.

This clonotype has more than one count but fewer than ten. This CDR3 reads CASSQDLPSTDTQYF. CDR3 bases: TGCGCCAGCAGCCAAGATCTCCCCAGCACAGATACGCAGTATTTT. The gene calls are TRBV4-3 and TRBJ2-3; D gene ambiguous. Trimming left V 0 bases short and J 0 bases short, with 7 bases between. The CDR3 runs 15 residues. Looked up from germline, CDR1 is LGHNA and CDR2 is YSLEER.

The sample holds a few counts of this clonotype. This chain uses TRBV3-1 with TRBJ2-1; the match to TRBD1 covers 7 bases. CDR1 and CDR2 (germline): LGHDT, YNNKEL (reference sequence). Germline trimming cut 1 base from V and 1 base from J; bases unmatched to any gene: 4. The CDR3 runs to 16 residues. CDR3 region: CASSQGQGNSYNEQFF. For the CDR3, the DNA is TGTGCCAGCAGCCAAGGACAGGGTAATTCCTACAATGAGCAGTTCTTC.

Only a few counts were recorded for this clonotype. V and J are TRBV27 and TRBJ2-7; possibly TRBD1 for D (6 bases). Trimming removed 6 bases at V and 2 bases at J, with 8 bases between. The CDR3 runs 12 residues. CDR1 MNHEY and CDR2 SMNVEV come from the germline V gene (reference sequence). The CDR3 DNA reads TGTGCCAGCAGGACAGGTACCTACGAGCAGTACTTC. This sequence encodes CASRTGTYEQYF.

J is TRBJ2-1 and V is TRBV2; the D is unclear. The germline CDR1 and CDR2 sequences are SNHLY and FYNNEI. Trimming cost V 3 bases and J 0 bases, with 15 bases left between them. The CDR3 loop spans 17 amino acids. In nucleotides, the CDR3 is TGTGCCAGCAGTGACTTGGCTGACGGAAGCTCCTACAATGAGCAGTTCTTC. It codes for CASSDLADGSSYNEQFF. Together with reference TRBV2 and TRBJ2-1, the CDR3 gives the full variable domain: EPEVTQTPSHQVTQMGQEVILRCVPISNHLYFYWYRQILGQKVEFLVSFYNNEISEKSEIFDDQFSVERPDGSNFTLKIRSTKLEDSAMYFCASSDLADGSSYNEQFFGPGTRLTVL.

V is TRBV6-5 and J is TRBJ2-2, with TRBD1 identical over 7 bases. J lost 5 bases, V lost 5 bases, and 8 bases had no gene match. The germline V gene encodes CDR1 MNHEY and CDR2 SVGAGI. The CDR3 contains 15 residues. The CDR3 loop is CASSTYRGRTGELFF. DNA for the CDR3: TGTGCCAGCAGTACCTACAGGGGTCGAACCGGGGAGCTGTTTTTT.

The V call is TRBV6-5, the J call TRBJ2-2; maybe TRBD1 (6 bases). V was shortened by 4 bases and J by 8 bases, with 14 bases between the two germline ends. The CDR3 is made up of 14 amino acids. CDR1 and CDR2 from the germline V gene are MNHEY and SVGAGI. CDR3 nucleotide sequence: TGTGCCAGCAGTTGGGGGCTATACTCGGGGGAGCTGTTTTTT. Protein: CASSWGLYSGELFF.

The chain is built from TRBV9 and TRBJ1-6; 8 bases are shared with TRBD1. Looked up from germline, CDR1 is SGDLS and CDR2 is YYNGEE. The CDR3 is 14 amino acids. V lost 5 bases, J lost 6 bases, and 4 bases stayed unmatched. Here the CDR3 reads CASREQGANSPLHF. DNA of the CDR3: TGTGCCAGCAGAGAGCAGGGGGCTAATTCACCCCTCCACTTT.

There are a few counts of this clonotype. The rearrangement uses TRBV6-2 or TRBV6-3 and TRBJ2-1; a possible D gene is TRBD2 (6 bases). The CDR3 loop spans 14 amino acids. With 2 bases removed from V and 8 bases from J, the gap between germline ends came to 13 bases. CDR1 MNHEY and CDR2 SVGEGT come from the germline V gene. Here the CDR3 reads CASSYRQRGDEQFF. The CDR3, as DNA: TGTGCCAGCAGTTACAGGCAGCGCGGGGATGAGCAGTTCTTC.

The chain couples TRBV28 to TRBJ2-3; D may correspond to TRBD1 or TRBD2 (5 bases each). The length of the CDR3 is 15 residues. The V end lost 5 bases, the J end lost 2 bases, and 14 bases lay between the germline ends. Per the germline V gene, CDR1 is MDHEN and CDR2 is SYDVKM. In DNA form, the CDR3 reads TGTGCCAGCAGTCGGGACCACCGGACCACAGATACGCAGTATTTT. It yields the protein CASSRDHRTTDTQYF.

The chain recombines TRBV6-2 or TRBV6-3 with TRBJ2-1; a possible D gene is TRBD2 (6 bases). This CDR3 has 13 amino acids. Between the trimmed V and J ends, which lost 2 bases and 10 bases, there was a span of 12 bases. Germline values: CDR1 MNHEY, CDR2 SVGEGT. The CDR3 loop is CASSYRGTLEQFF. CDR3 nucleotides: TGTGCCAGCAGTTACCGAGGGACTTTGGAGCAGTTCTTC.

The chain links TRBV7-6 to TRBJ2-5; TRBD1 aligns across 7 bases. J lost 2 bases, V lost 3 bases, and 9 bases had no gene match. The CDR3 is 16 amino acids. Germline V gene sequence: CDR1 SGHVS, CDR2 FNYEAQ. The CDR3: CASSFFSGTAQETQYF. CDR3 nucleotides: TGTGCCAGCAGCTTTTTTTCTGGGACAGCTCAAGAGACCCAGTACTTC.

This clonotype was seen only a few times. The chain has TRBV2 and TRBJ2-5, with D hard to call. The germline V gene has CDR1 SNHLY and CDR2 FYNNEI. The CDR3 has 14 amino acids. Trimming shortened V by 0 bases and J by 0 bases, and 5 bases separated the two germline ends. Here the CDR3 reads CASSEAGNQETQYF. The CDR3 nucleotides are TGTGCCAGCAGTGAAGCTGGGAACCAAGAGACCCAGTACTTC.

This clonotype was recorded a few times. The chain has TRBV13 and TRBJ2-7; TRBD1 matches at 10 bases. The CDR3 has 13 amino acids. CDR1 and CDR2 (germline): PRHDT, FYEKMQ (reference sequence). The junction had 1 base not matched to a gene; V was cut back by 3 bases and J by 5 bases. CDR3 nucleotide sequence: TGTGCCAGCAGCTTCGGGACAGGGGACGAGCAGTACTTC. Translated, it gives CASSFGTGDEQYF.

This clonotype occurred a few times. The chain combines TRBV4-3 with TRBJ1-1; 8 bases line up with TRBD1. The CDR3 loop spans 16 amino acids. Germline trimming cut 5 bases from V and 5 bases from J; bases unmatched to any gene: 13. Germline assignment: CDR1 LGHNA and CDR2 YSLEER. The CDR3 nucleotides read TGCGCCAGCAGCTTCACGTTCAGGGGGCGAAGGACTGAAGCTTTCTTT. Its protein is CASSFTFRGRRTEAFF.

This clonotype was seen more than once but under ten times. This chain links TRBV28 with TRBJ2-1, with D tentatively TRBD1 (6 bases). The CDR3 totals 14 residues. V lost 6 bases, J lost 10 bases, and 19 bases lay in between. CDR1 MDHEN and CDR2 SYDVKM come from the germline V gene. The CDR3 sequence is CASSPYDTGYEQFF. CDR3 DNA sequence: TGTGCCAGCAGCCCATACGATACAGGGTACGAGCAGTTCTTC. The full variable domain, with the rest looked up from reference TRBV28 and TRBJ2-1, is DVKVTQSSRYLVKRTGEKVFLECVQDMDHENMFWYRQDPGLGLRLIYFSYDVKMKEKGDIPEGYSVSREKKERFSLILESASTNQTSMYLCASSPYDTGYEQFFGPGTRLTVL.

This rearrangement joins TRBV4-3 to TRBJ1-6; TRBD1 is a possible D gene (5 bases). Trimming removed 0 bases at V and 6 bases at J, with 9 bases between. Per the germline V gene, CDR1 is LGHNA and CDR2 is YSLEER. There are 15 residues in the CDR3. The CDR3 DNA is TGCGCCAGCAGCCAAGATTCGCAGGGTAATTCACCCCTCCACTTT. Translation gives CASSQDSQGNSPLHF.